The next 11 T cell receptor beta chains were all read from a single sample in a study of blood T cell repertoires in COVID-19. Sequencing was performed with immunoSEQ multiplex PCR; in TCRdb, only in-frame clones are kept and a portion is missing. The data show a few hundred thousand clones, approximately 88% seen once. The sequencing input was peripheral blood. These receptors came from a woman in her 70s with COVID-19, enrolled during active disease.

The genes are TRBV9 and TRBJ2-5, with 12 nucleotides matching TRBD2. The CDR3 consists of 15 residues. The V gene's germline CDR1 is SGDLS and CDR2 YYNGEE. J gave up 4 bases and V 3 bases, and 4 bases lay outside the gene matches. The CDR3 region has the DNA TGTGCCAGCAGCGGACTAGCGGGAGTGCCAGAGACCCAGTACTTC. It specifies CASSGLAGVPETQYF.

The genes are TRBV19 and TRBJ2-3, with D uncertain. There are 12 residues in the CDR3. Germline V gives CDR1 LNHDA, CDR2 SQIVND (reference sequence). Trimming removed 4 bases at V and 5 bases at J, with 7 bases between. The chain's CDR3 is CASSTSGDTQYF. The CDR3 DNA follows: TGTGCCAGTAGTACCTCAGGAGATACGCAGTATTTT.

CDR3 bases: TGTGCCAGCAGCTTAGATCAACAGGGGGGATACGATACGCAGTATTTT. This encodes CASSLDQQGGYDTQYF. The rearrangement joins TRBV11-2 to TRBJ2-3; 8 bases agree with TRBD1. The CDR3 runs to 16 residues. In germline, CDR1 is SGHAT, CDR2 FQNNGV. V shed 0 bases and J 6 bases; nucleotides not matched to a gene: 8. Looking up the rest from reference TRBV11-2 and TRBJ2-3 gives the full variable domain: EAGVAQSPRYKIIEKRQSVAFWCNPISGHATLYWYQQILGQGPKLLIQFQNNGVVDDSQLPKDRFSAERLKGVDSTLKIQPAKLEDSAVYLCASSLDQQGGYDTQYFGPGTRLTVL.

This chain joins TRBV19 and TRBJ2-5; 10 bases are shared with TRBD2. V dropped 4 bases and J dropped 0; count of bases not matched to a gene: 8. The CDR3 runs 17 residues. CDR1 LNHDA and CDR2 SQIVND come from the germline V gene (reference sequence). In DNA form, the CDR3 reads TGTGCCAGTAGTAAGGGGGGAGCGGGAGGGTACCAAGAGACCCAGTACTTC. It translates to CASSKGGAGGYQETQYF.

The rearrangement uses TRBV3-1 (or the pseudogene TRBV3-2) and TRBJ1-5; D not resolved. The CDR3 loop spans 15 amino acids. Germline loops: CDR1 LGHDT, CDR2 YNNKEL (reference sequence). Trimming took 2 bases from V and 0 from J, leaving 8 bases between them. CDR3: CASSQTYDSNQPQHF. The CDR3 bases are TGTGCCAGCAGCCAAACATACGATAGCAATCAGCCCCAGCATTTT.

The chain recombines TRBV20-1 with TRBJ1-2, with TRBD1 matching over 10 bases. The trim removed 3 bases at V and 7 bases at J, leaving 8 bases unmatched. CDR1 DFQATT and CDR2 SNEGSKA come from the germline V gene (reference sequence). CDR3 length equals 14 residues. CDR3 protein: CSASGGQGPSGYTF. The CDR3, as DNA: TGCAGTGCTAGTGGGGGACAGGGGCCCTCTGGCTACACCTTC.

V is TRBV6-5 and J is TRBJ2-7, with TRBD1 identical over 7 bases. Germline assignment: CDR1 MNHEY and CDR2 SVGAGI. The junction had 8 bases not matched to a gene; V was cut back by 8 bases and J by 10 bases. CDR3 length: 11 residues. CDR3 loop: CASGPDRVQYF. The CDR3 DNA sequence: TGTGCCAGCGGTCCCGACAGGGTACAGTACTTC.

The J gene is TRBJ2-5, the V gene TRBV3-1 (or the pseudogene TRBV3-2), with 8 bases that match TRBD1. With 5 bases clipped from V and 3 bases from J, the junction kept 8 bases outside the gene matches. Germline V lookup: CDR1 LGHDT, CDR2 YNNKEL (reference sequence). The CDR3 consists of 15 residues. Here the CDR3 reads CASSDIPTGEETQYF. Written as DNA, the CDR3 is TGTGCCAGCAGCGACATTCCGACAGGGGAAGAGACCCAGTACTTC.

J is TRBJ2-1 and V is TRBV2; 14 nucleotides align to TRBD2. This CDR3 has 15 amino acids. Germline CDR1 and CDR2: SNHLY and FYNNEI. CDR3 region: CASGTSGRIGNEQFF. As DNA, the CDR3 is TGTGCATCCGGGACTAGCGGGAGAATAGGGAATGAGCAGTTCTTC.

This chain joins TRBV11-1 and TRBJ1-1; D perhaps matches TRBD1 (6 bases). V gave up 5 bases and J gave up 0 bases, with 10 bases separating them. The length of the CDR3 is 14 residues. Germline V gene sequence: CDR1 SGHAT, CDR2 FQDESV (reference sequence). The CDR3 sequence: CASSRWDMNTEAFF. DNA for the CDR3: TGTGCCAGCAGCCGATGGGACATGAACACTGAAGCTTTCTTT.

CDR3 DNA sequence: TGTGCCAGCAGTGTTGGGACTAGCGTAACCTACGAGCAGTACTTC. Amino acid sequence: CASSVGTSVTYEQYF. This chain uses TRBV2 with TRBJ2-7; 10 bases agree with TRBD2. Germline lookup yields CDR1 SNHLY and CDR2 FYNNEI. Germline trimming cut 4 bases from V and 2 bases from J; bases unmatched to any gene: 5. The CDR3 is 15 residues long.